This is a list of T cell receptor beta chains from one sample in a study of cytomegalovirus exposure and HLA in healthy donors. Sequencing used immunoSEQ multiplex PCR; TCRdb keeps in-frame clones, though not all of them. Of tens of thousands of clones in the sample, over 75% were seen once. Sequenced input: PBMCs. The receptors were sampled from a male donor in good health and CMV-seronegative. Each CDR3 is given with its conserved first and last residue. D genes are given only for firm matches. The listing skips clone size in some rows; elsewhere it reads once, few, many or a size class.

d_gene: TRBD2; j_gene: TRBJ2-3; v_gene: TRBV7-2; abundance: .; CDR3aa: CASSLRLAVNTQYF; CDR3nt: TGTGCCAGCAGCTTAAGACTAGCAGTAAATACGCAGTATTTT
d_gene: TRBD1; j_gene: TRBJ1-4; v_gene: TRBV29-1; abundance: .; CDR3aa: CSVGRTTGGNEKLFF; CDR3nt: TGCAGCGTCGGACGGACGACAGGGGGTAATGAAAAACTGTTTTTT
d_gene: .; j_gene: TRBJ1-3; v_gene: TRBV10-2; abundance: .; CDR3aa: CASSAYGGDSGNTIYF; CDR3nt: TGCGCCAGCAGTGCCTATGGAGGGGACTCTGGAAACACCATATATTTT
d_gene: .; j_gene: TRBJ1-1; v_gene: TRBV2; abundance: .; CDR3aa: CASSEGRPQGMNTEAFF; CDR3nt: TGTGCCAGCAGTGAAGGTCGCCCCCAGGGAATGAACACTGAAGCTTTCTTT
d_gene: .; j_gene: TRBJ1-1; v_gene: TRBV9; abundance: few; CDR3aa: CASSEQGNMNTEAFF; CDR3nt: TGTGCCAGCAGCGAACAGGGTAACATGAACACTGAAGCTTTCTTT
d_gene: TRBD1; j_gene: TRBJ1-6; v_gene: TRBV7-8; abundance: .; CDR3aa: CASSLAPGGSSPLHF; CDR3nt: TGTGCCAGCAGCTTAGCCCCAGGGGGGTCTTCACCCCTCCACTTT
d_gene: TRBD1; j_gene: TRBJ2-3; v_gene: TRBV9; abundance: .; CDR3aa: CASSVPQGTDTQYF; CDR3nt: TGTGCCAGCAGCGTCCCACAGGGGACCGATACGCAGTATTTT
d_gene: TRBD1; j_gene: TRBJ1-2; v_gene: TRBV18; abundance: .; CDR3aa: CASSTDRGGLGYGYTF; CDR3nt: TGTGCCAGCTCAACGGACAGGGGGGGTCTAGGGTATGGCTACACCTTC
d_gene: TRBD1; j_gene: TRBJ1-1; v_gene: TRBV6-1; abundance: .; CDR3aa: CASSVGVGTGNAEAFF; CDR3nt: TGTGCCAGCAGTGTGGGGGTGGGGACAGGGAACGCTGAAGCTTTCTTT
d_gene: TRBD2; j_gene: TRBJ2-3; v_gene: TRBV7-6; abundance: .; CDR3aa: CASSLERGGSTDTQYF; CDR3nt: TGTGCCAGCAGCTTGGAGCGGGGGGGTAGCACAGATACGCAGTATTTT
d_gene: TRBD2; j_gene: TRBJ2-3; v_gene: TRBV2; abundance: .; CDR3aa: CASRGLAGAKDTQYF; CDR3nt: TGTGCCAGCAGAGGACTAGCGGGGGCTAAAGATACGCAGTATTTT
d_gene: .; j_gene: TRBJ1-1; v_gene: TRBV5-8; abundance: .; CDR3aa: CASSQHLNQAFF; CDR3nt: TGTGCCAGCAGCCAACACCTCAATCAAGCTTTCTTT
d_gene: .; j_gene: TRBJ2-5; v_gene: TRBV6-1; abundance: once; CDR3aa: CASTQPPGRETQYF; CDR3nt: TGTGCCAGCACCCAACCGCCCGGGAGAGAGACCCAGTACTTC
d_gene: .; j_gene: TRBJ1-5; v_gene: TRBV19; abundance: .; CDR3aa: CASSIGQGSNQPQHF; CDR3nt: TGTGCCAGTAGTATTGGTCAGGGGAGCAATCAGCCCCAGCATTTT
d_gene: TRBD1; j_gene: TRBJ2-1; v_gene: TRBV10-3; abundance: .; CDR3aa: CAISVQGRDNEQFF; CDR3nt: TGTGCCATCAGTGTACAGGGGAGAGACAATGAGCAGTTCTTC
d_gene: .; j_gene: TRBJ1-1; v_gene: TRBV6-1; abundance: .; CDR3aa: CASSERWAGNTEAFF; CDR3nt: TGTGCCAGCAGTGAACGCTGGGCCGGGAACACTGAAGCTTTCTTT
d_gene: TRBD1; j_gene: TRBJ2-2; v_gene: TRBV5-1; abundance: .; CDR3aa: CASSSLLGTGPANTGELFF; CDR3nt: TGCGCCAGCAGCTCACTGCTTGGGACAGGCCCCGCGAACACCGGGGAGCTGTTTTTT
d_gene: .; j_gene: TRBJ1-1; v_gene: TRBV5-4; abundance: few; CDR3aa: CASSLIQGNTEAFF; CDR3nt: TGTGCCAGCAGCTTGATACAGGGTAACACTGAAGCTTTCTTT
d_gene: TRBD2; j_gene: TRBJ2-1; v_gene: TRBV15; abundance: once; CDR3aa: CATSRGIAGNEQFF; CDR3nt: TGTGCCACCAGCAGGGGCATAGCGGGGAATGAGCAGTTCTTC
d_gene: TRBD1; j_gene: TRBJ2-7; v_gene: TRBV5-1; abundance: .; CDR3aa: CASSSSGQGATYEQYF; CDR3nt: TGCGCCAGCAGCTCCTCGGGACAGGGGGCCACCTACGAGCAGTACTTC
d_gene: .; j_gene: TRBJ1-1; v_gene: TRBV7-6; abundance: .; CDR3aa: CASSLDGRESEAFF; CDR3nt: TGTGCCAGCAGCTTAGATGGCAGGGAAAGTGAAGCTTTCTTT
d_gene: TRBD1; j_gene: TRBJ2-7; v_gene: TRBV4-3; abundance: .; CDR3aa: CASRGTGRTYEQYF; CDR3nt: TGCGCCAGCAGAGGGACAGGTAGAACCTACGAGCAGTACTTC
d_gene: TRBD1; j_gene: TRBJ1-2; v_gene: TRBV9; abundance: .; CDR3aa: CASSRMTGANYGYTF; CDR3nt: TGTGCCAGCAGCAGAATGACAGGGGCTAACTATGGCTACACCTTC
d_gene: .; j_gene: TRBJ1-2; v_gene: TRBV14; abundance: .; CDR3aa: CASSRAGQSYGYTF; CDR3nt: TGTGCCAGCAGCCGGGCGGGGCAGAGCTATGGCTACACCTTC
d_gene: .; j_gene: TRBJ2-2; v_gene: TRBV5-1; abundance: .; CDR3aa: CASSLGGEATGELFF; CDR3nt: TGCGCCAGCAGCTTGGGAGGGGAGGCCACCGGGGAGCTGTTTTTT
d_gene: TRBD2; j_gene: TRBJ2-5; v_gene: TRBV19; abundance: .; CDR3aa: CASSTDASGVTQYF; CDR3nt: TGTGCCAGTAGTACCGATGCTAGCGGGGTGACCCAGTACTTC
d_gene: TRBD2; j_gene: TRBJ2-3; v_gene: TRBV5-4; abundance: .; CDR3aa: CASSFVSGGPYTQYF; CDR3nt: TGTGCCAGCAGCTTTGTGTCGGGGGGGCCTTATACGCAGTATTTT
d_gene: .; j_gene: TRBJ1-6; v_gene: TRBV19; abundance: .; CDR3aa: CASRNGGNSPLHF; CDR3nt: TGTGCCAGTAGAAATGGGGGGAATTCACCCCTCCACTTT
d_gene: TRBD2; j_gene: TRBJ2-3; v_gene: TRBV10-3; abundance: .; CDR3aa: CAISESTSGGTDTQYF; CDR3nt: TGTGCCATCAGTGAGTCTACTAGCGGGGGAACAGATACGCAGTATTTT
d_gene: .; j_gene: TRBJ1-1; v_gene: TRBV7-9; abundance: .; CDR3aa: CASSLAGANTEAFF; CDR3nt: TGTGCCAGCAGCTTAGCAGGGGCGAACACTGAAGCTTTCTTT
d_gene: .; j_gene: TRBJ2-1; v_gene: TRBV2; abundance: .; CDR3aa: CASSAISGLEQFF; CDR3nt: TGTGCCAGCAGTGCCATATCAGGGCTGGAGCAGTTCTTC
d_gene: .; j_gene: TRBJ1-1; v_gene: TRBV6-5; abundance: once; CDR3aa: CASRRGAEAFF; CDR3nt: TGTGCCAGCAGACGGGGGGCGGAAGCTTTCTTT
d_gene: .; j_gene: TRBJ1-2; v_gene: TRBV19; abundance: few; CDR3aa: CATAARGNYGYTF; CDR3nt: TGTGCCACTGCCGCCAGGGGCAACTATGGCTACACCTTC
d_gene: .; j_gene: TRBJ1-4; v_gene: TRBV6-6; abundance: .; CDR3aa: CASRRGLGEKLFF; CDR3nt: TGTGCCAGCAGGCGGGGGCTCGGGGAAAAACTGTTTTTT
d_gene: .; j_gene: TRBJ2-7; v_gene: TRBV16; abundance: .; CDR3aa: CASSQRETPYEQYF; CDR3nt: TGTGCCAGCAGCCAACGGGAAACTCCATACGAGCAGTACTTC
d_gene: .; j_gene: TRBJ2-7; v_gene: TRBV18; abundance: .; CDR3aa: CASSAEVGAYEQYF; CDR3nt: TGTGCCAGCTCAGCGGAGGTGGGAGCCTACGAGCAGTACTTC
d_gene: .; j_gene: TRBJ2-1; v_gene: TRBV5-1; abundance: .; CDR3aa: CASSLPTGSYNEQFF; CDR3nt: TGCGCCAGCAGCCTTCCGACGGGATCCTACAATGAGCAGTTCTTC
d_gene: .; j_gene: TRBJ2-1; v_gene: TRBV9; abundance: few; CDR3aa: CASSVRDISYNEQFF; CDR3nt: TGTGCCAGCAGTGTCCGGGACATCTCCTACAATGAGCAGTTCTTC
d_gene: TRBD2; j_gene: TRBJ2-4; v_gene: TRBV4-2; abundance: .; CDR3aa: CASSHRIAGGRAKNIQYF; CDR3nt: TGTGCCAGCAGCCACCGAATAGCGGGGGGGAGAGCCAAAAACATTCAGTACTTC
d_gene: .; j_gene: TRBJ1-4; v_gene: TRBV11-2; abundance: .; CDR3aa: CASSLGGTNEKLFF; CDR3nt: TGTGCCAGCAGCCTGGGGGGGACTAATGAAAAACTGTTTTTT
d_gene: TRBD1; j_gene: TRBJ2-5; v_gene: TRBV10-3; abundance: .; CDR3aa: CATSSGTAQETQYF; CDR3nt: TGTGCCACATCCTCCGGGACAGCCCAAGAGACCCAGTACTTC
d_gene: TRBD2; j_gene: TRBJ2-2; v_gene: TRBV5-4; abundance: .; CDR3aa: CASSFSLWTSGGSGELFF; CDR3nt: TGTGCCAGCAGCTTCAGCCTTTGGACTAGCGGGGGTTCCGGGGAGCTGTTTTTT
d_gene: TRBD1; j_gene: TRBJ2-3; v_gene: TRBV7-9; abundance: .; CDR3aa: CSSSFSTGGDTDTQYF; CDR3nt: TGTTCCAGCAGCTTCTCGACAGGGGGCGACACAGATACGCAGTATTTT
d_gene: TRBD1; j_gene: TRBJ1-4; v_gene: TRBV5-1; abundance: .; CDR3aa: CASSLDGQANEKLFF; CDR3nt: TGCGCCAGCAGCTTGGATGGACAGGCTAATGAAAAACTGTTTTTT
d_gene: .; j_gene: TRBJ1-5; v_gene: TRBV7-9; abundance: .; CDR3aa: CASSPGISNQPQHF; CDR3nt: TGTGCCAGCAGCCCAGGGATTAGCAATCAGCCCCAGCATTTT
d_gene: .; j_gene: TRBJ2-5; v_gene: TRBV7-2; abundance: .; CDR3aa: CASSPGGYQETQYF; CDR3nt: TGTGCCAGCAGCCCCGGGGGATATCAAGAGACCCAGTACTTC
d_gene: .; j_gene: TRBJ1-4; v_gene: TRBV14; abundance: .; CDR3aa: CASSPNPGIATNEKLFF; CDR3nt: TGTGCCAGCAGCCCAAACCCAGGGATTGCAACTAATGAAAAACTGTTTTTT
d_gene: .; j_gene: TRBJ1-2; v_gene: TRBV7-3; abundance: .; CDR3aa: CASSLQEANYGYTF; CDR3nt: TGTGCCAGCAGCCTACAGGAAGCTAACTATGGCTACACCTTC
d_gene: .; j_gene: TRBJ1-3; v_gene: TRBV11-1; abundance: .; CDR3aa: CASSLTGRNTIYF; CDR3nt: TGTGCCAGCAGCTTAACAGGCAGAAACACCATATATTTT
d_gene: .; j_gene: TRBJ1-2; v_gene: TRBV30; abundance: .; CDR3aa: CAWSVRTYHNYGYTF; CDR3nt: TGTGCCTGGAGTGTCCGGACATACCACAACTATGGCTACACCTTC